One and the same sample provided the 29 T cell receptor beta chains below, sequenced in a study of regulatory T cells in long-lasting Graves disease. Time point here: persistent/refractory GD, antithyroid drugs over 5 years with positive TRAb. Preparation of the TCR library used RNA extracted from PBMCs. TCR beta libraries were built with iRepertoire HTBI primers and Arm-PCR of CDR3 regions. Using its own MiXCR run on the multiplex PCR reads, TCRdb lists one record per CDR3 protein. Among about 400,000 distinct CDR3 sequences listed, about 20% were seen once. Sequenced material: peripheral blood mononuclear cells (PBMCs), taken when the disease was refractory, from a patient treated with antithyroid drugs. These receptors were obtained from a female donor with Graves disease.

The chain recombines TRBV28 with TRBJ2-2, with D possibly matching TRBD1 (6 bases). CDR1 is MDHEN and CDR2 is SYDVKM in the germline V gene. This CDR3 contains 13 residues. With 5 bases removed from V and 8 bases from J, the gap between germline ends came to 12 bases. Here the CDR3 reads CASSGVGTGELFF. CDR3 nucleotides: TGTGCCAGCAGTGGCGTCGGGACAGGGGAGCTGTTTTTT. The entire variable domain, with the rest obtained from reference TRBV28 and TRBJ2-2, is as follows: DVKVTQSSRYLVKRTGEKVFLECVQDMDHENMFWYRQDPGLGLRLIYFSYDVKMKEKGDIPEGYSVSREKKERFSLILESASTNQTSMYLCASSGVGTGELFFGEGSRLTVL.

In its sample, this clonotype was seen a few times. The CDR3 sequence: CASSPGRPPQQTDTQYF. In nucleotides, the CDR3 is TGTGCCAGCAGTCCCGGGCGCCCACCTCAGCAAACAGATACGCAGTATTTT. The chain employs TRBV7-2 and TRBJ2-3; no reliable D call. Trimming cost V 6 bases and J 3 bases, with 22 bases left between them. CDR1 is SGHTA and CDR2 is FQGNSA in the germline V gene. The CDR3 runs to 17 residues.

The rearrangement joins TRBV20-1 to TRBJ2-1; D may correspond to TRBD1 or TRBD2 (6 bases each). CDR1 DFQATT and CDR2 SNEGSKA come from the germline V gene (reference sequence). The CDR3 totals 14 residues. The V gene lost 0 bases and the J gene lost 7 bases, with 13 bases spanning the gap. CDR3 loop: CSARDGGHGNEQFF. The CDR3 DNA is TGCAGTGCTAGAGATGGGGGGCACGGGAATGAGCAGTTCTTC.

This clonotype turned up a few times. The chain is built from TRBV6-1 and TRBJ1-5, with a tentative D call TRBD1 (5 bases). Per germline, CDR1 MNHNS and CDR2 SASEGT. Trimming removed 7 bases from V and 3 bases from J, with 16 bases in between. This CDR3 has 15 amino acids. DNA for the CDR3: TGTGCCAGCAAAACCCCCAGGGTCGTCAATCAGCCCCAGCATTTT. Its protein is CASKTPRVVNQPQHF.

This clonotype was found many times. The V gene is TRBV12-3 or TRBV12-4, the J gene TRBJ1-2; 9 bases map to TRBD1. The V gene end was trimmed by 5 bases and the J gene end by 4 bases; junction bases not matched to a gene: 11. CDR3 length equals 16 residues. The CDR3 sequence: CASSPPGQGSLYGYTF. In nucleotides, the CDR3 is TGTGCCAGCAGTCCGCCGGGACAGGGATCCCTCTATGGCTACACCTTC.

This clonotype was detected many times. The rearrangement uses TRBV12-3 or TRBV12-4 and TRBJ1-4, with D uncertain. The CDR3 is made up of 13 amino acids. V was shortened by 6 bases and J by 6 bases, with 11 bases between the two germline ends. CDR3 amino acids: CASRNGRYEKLFF. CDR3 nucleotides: TGTGCCAGCAGGAACGGACGGTATGAAAAACTGTTTTTT.

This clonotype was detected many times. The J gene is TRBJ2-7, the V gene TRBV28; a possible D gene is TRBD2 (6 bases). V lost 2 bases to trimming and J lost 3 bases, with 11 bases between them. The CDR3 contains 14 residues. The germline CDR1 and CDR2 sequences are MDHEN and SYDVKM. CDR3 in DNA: TGTGCCAGCAGTTTAGGAGGGAAAATCTACGAGCAGTACTTC. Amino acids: CASSLGGKIYEQYF.

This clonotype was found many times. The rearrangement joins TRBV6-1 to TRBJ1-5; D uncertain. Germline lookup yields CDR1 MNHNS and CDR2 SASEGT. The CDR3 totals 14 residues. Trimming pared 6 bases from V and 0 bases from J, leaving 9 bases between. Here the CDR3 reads CASSPLYSNQPQHF. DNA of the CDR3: TGTGCCAGCAGCCCTTTATATAGCAATCAGCCCCAGCATTTT.

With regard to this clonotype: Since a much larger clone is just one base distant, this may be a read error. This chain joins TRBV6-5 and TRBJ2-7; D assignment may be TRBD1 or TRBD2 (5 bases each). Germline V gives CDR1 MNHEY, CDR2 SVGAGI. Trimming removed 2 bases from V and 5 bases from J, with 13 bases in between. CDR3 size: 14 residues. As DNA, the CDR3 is TGTGCCAGCAGTTACCCGGAGGTGGGGCACGAGCAGTACTTC. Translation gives CASSYPEVGHEQYF.

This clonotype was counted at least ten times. The CDR3: CASSLDVGHEQYF. The CDR3, as DNA: TGTGCCAGCAGCTTAGATGTTGGGCACGAGCAGTACTTC. The rearrangement links TRBV11-2 to TRBJ2-7; D uncertain. The CDR3 loop spans 13 amino acids. CDR1 is SGHAT and CDR2 is FQNNGV in the germline V gene. Trimming took 0 bases from V and 5 from J, leaving 8 bases between them.

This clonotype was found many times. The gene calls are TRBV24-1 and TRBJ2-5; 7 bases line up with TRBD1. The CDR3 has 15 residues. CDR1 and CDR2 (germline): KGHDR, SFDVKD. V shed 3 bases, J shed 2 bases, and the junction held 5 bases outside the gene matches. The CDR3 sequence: CATSDRQGLQETQYF. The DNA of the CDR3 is TGTGCCACCAGTGATCGACAGGGATTGCAAGAGACCCAGTACTTC.

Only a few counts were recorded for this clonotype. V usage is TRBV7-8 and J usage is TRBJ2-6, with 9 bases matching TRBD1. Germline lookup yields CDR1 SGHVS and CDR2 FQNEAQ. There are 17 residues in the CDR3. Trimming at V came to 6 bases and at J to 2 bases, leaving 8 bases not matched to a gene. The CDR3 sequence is CASSSGTGKAGANVLTF. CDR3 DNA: TGTGCCAGCAGTTCCGGGACAGGGAAAGCTGGGGCCAACGTCCTGACTTTC.

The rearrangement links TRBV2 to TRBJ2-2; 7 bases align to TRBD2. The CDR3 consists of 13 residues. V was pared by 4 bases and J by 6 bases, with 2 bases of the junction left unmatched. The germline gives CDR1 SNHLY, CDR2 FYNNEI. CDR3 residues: CASSVRGAGELFF. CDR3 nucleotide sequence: TGTGCCAGCAGTGTCCGGGGGGCCGGGGAGCTGTTTTTT. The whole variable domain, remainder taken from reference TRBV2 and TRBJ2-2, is EPEVTQTPSHQVTQMGQEVILRCVPISNHLYFYWYRQILGQKVEFLVSFYNNEISEKSEIFDDQFSVERPDGSNFTLKIRSTKLEDSAMYFCASSVRGAGELFFGEGSRLTVL.

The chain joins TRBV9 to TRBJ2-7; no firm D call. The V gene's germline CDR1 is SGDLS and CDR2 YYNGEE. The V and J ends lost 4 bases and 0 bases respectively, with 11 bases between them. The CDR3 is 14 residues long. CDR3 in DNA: TGTGCCAGCAGCCCCCGAATCTCCTCCTACGAGCAGTACTTC. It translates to CASSPRISSYEQYF. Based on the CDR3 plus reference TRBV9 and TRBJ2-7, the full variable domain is DSGVTQTPKHLITATGQRVTLRCSPRSGDLSVYWYQQSLDQGLQFLIQYYNGEERAKGNILERFSAQQFPDLHSELNLSSLELGDSALYFCASSPRISSYEQYFGPGTRLTVT.

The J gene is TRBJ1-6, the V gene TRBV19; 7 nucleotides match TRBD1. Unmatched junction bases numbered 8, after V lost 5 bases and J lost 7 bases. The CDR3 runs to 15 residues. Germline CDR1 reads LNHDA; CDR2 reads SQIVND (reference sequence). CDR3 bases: TGTGCCAGTAGTCTTGGGACAGAGAGGAATTCACCCCTCCACTTT. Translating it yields CASSLGTERNSPLHF.

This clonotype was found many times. The CDR3 region has the DNA TGTGCCAGCAGCTTCGGCGGGATGGTCCGCGAGCAGTACTTC. It yields the protein CASSFGGMVREQYF. The rearrangement joins TRBV11-2 to TRBJ2-7, with a weak D call TRBD2 (6 bases). The CDR3 loop spans 14 amino acids. Germline values: CDR1 SGHAT, CDR2 FQNNGV. The ends were cut back, 3 bases at V and 6 bases at J, with 15 bases in the middle.

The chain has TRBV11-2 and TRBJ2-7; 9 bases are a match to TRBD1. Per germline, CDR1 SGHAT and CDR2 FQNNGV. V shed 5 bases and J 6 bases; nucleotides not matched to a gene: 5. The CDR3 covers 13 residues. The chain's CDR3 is CASSRTGDAEQYF. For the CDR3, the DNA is TGTGCCAGCAGCCGGACAGGGGACGCCGAGCAGTACTTC.

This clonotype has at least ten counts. In DNA form, the CDR3 reads TGTGCCTGGAGTGTAGGACTAGCGGGAGGAACCCAAGAGACCCAGTACTTC. Amino acids: CAWSVGLAGGTQETQYF. The V call is TRBV30, the J call TRBJ2-5; the match to TRBD2 covers 14 bases. V gave up 0 bases and J gave up 1 base; unmatched junction bases: 4. Germline lookup yields CDR1 GTSNPN and CDR2 SVGIG (reference sequence). CDR3 length equals 17 residues.

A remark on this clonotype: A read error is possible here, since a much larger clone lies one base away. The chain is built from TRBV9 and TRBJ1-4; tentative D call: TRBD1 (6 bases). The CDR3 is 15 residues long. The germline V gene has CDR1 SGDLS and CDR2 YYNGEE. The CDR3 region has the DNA TGTGCCAGCAGCCCACAGGACAGAACTAATGAAATACTGTTTTTT. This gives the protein CASSPQDRTNEILFF.

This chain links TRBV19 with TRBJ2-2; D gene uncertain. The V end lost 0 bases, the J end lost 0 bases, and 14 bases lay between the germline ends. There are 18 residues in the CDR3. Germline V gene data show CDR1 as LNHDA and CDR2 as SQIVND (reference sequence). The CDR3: CASSIDVAGTANTGELFF. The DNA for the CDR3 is TGTGCCAGTAGTATAGATGTGGCCGGAACAGCGAACACCGGGGAGCTGTTTTTT.

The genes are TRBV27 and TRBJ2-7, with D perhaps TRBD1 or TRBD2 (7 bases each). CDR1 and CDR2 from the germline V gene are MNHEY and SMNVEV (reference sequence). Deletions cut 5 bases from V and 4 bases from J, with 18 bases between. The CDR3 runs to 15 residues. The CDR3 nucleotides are TGTGCCAGCAGTCAATGGGGGGGGACAGTTTACGAGCAGTACTTC. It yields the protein CASSQWGGTVYEQYF.

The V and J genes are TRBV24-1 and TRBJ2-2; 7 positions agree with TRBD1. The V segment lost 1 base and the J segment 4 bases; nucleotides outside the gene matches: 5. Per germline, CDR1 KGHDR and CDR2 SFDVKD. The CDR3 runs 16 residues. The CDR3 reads CATSDLLQGSTGELFF. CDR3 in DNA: TGTGCCACCAGTGATTTATTACAGGGGAGCACCGGGGAGCTGTTTTTT.

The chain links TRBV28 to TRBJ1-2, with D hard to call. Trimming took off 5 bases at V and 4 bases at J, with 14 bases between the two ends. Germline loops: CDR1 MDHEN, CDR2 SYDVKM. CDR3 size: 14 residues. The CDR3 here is CASSLSLQSYGYTF. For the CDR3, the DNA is TGTGCCAGCAGTCTTTCACTTCAATCCTATGGCTACACCTTC.

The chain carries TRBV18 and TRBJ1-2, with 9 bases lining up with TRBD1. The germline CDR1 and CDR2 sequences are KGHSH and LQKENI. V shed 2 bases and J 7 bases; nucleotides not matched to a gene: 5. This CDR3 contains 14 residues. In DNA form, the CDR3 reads TGTGCCAGCTCACCAGGTGGGACAGGGATTGGCTACACCTTC. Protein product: CASSPGGTGIGYTF.

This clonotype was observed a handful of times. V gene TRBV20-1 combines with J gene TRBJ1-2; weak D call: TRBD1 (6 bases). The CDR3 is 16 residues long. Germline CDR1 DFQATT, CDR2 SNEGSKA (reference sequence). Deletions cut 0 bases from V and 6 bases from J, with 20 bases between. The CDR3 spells CSARDGPTGLPNGYTF. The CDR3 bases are TGCAGTGCTAGAGATGGACCAACAGGGCTCCCAAATGGCTACACCTTC.

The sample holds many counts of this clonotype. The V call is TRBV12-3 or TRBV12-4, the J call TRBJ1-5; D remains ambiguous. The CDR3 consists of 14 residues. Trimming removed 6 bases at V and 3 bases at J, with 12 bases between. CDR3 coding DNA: TGTGCCAGCAGGATCGCGGGGAACAATCAGCCCCAGCATTTT. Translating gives CASRIAGNNQPQHF.

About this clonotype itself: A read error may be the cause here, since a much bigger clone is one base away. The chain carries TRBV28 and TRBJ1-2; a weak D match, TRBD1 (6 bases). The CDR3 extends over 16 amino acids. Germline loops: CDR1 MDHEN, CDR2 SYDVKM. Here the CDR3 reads CASSPHTPGDNYGFTF. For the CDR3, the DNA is TGTGCCAGCAGTCCACATACCCCAGGGGACAACTATGGCTTCACCTTC.

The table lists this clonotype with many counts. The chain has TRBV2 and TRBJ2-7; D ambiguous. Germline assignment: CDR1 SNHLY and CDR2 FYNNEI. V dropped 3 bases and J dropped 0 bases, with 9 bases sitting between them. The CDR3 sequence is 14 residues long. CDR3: CASSDVASSYEQYF. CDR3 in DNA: TGTGCCAGCAGTGATGTGGCCTCCTCCTACGAGCAGTACTTC.

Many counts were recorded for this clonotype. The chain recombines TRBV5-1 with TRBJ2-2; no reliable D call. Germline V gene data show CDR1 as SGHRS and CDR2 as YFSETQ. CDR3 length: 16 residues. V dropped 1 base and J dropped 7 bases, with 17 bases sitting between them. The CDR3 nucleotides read TGCGCCAGCAGCTTGATGACACGACTCGGTGACGGGGAGCTGTTTTTT. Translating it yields CASSLMTRLGDGELFF.